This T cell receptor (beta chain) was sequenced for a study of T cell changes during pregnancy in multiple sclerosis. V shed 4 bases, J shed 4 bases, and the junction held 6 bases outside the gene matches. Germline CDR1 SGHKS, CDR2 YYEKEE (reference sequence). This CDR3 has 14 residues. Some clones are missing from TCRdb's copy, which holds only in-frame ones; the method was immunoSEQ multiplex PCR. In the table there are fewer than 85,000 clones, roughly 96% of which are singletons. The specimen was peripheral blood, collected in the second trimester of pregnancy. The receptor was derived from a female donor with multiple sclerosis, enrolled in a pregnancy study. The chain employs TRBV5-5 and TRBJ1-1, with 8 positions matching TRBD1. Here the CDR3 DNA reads TGTGCCAGCAGCACAGGGGGAAGGCGCACTGAAGCTTTCTTT. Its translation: CASSTGGRRTEAFF.